The sequence of this TCR beta chain was determined in a study of blood T cells in healthy people across ages. Study-wide results and caveats: It was held that the diversity estimates obtained from one million T cells were underestimates.

Trimming removed 8 bases from V and 0 bases from J, with 17 bases in between. Germline V CDR1 and CDR2: ENHRY, SYGVKD. This CDR3 spans 16 amino acids. This clonotype was picked up a small number of times. Its antigen is currently unknown. The authors ran a second PCR of roughly 6 to 12 cycles using a sample-barcoded 5' primer and a J-beta primer mix. TCRdb re-derived calls from the 5' RACE reads in MiXCR, one entry per CDR3 protein. The data show about 570,000 distinct CDR3 sequences, 25% to 30% seen once. The sequence was collected from a woman between 65 and 79 years old in good health. V usage is TRBV10-3 and J usage is TRBJ2-1; TRBD2 might be the D (7 bases). Specimen: blood. The CDR3 spells CAIHSGGAPSYNEQFF. The CDR3 DNA follows: TGTGCCATCCATTCTGGGGGGGCCCCCTCCTACAATGAGCAGTTCTTC.